The 24 T cell receptor beta chains listed next were all sequenced from one sample in a study of cytomegalovirus exposure and HLA in healthy donors. PCR amplification relied on 60 Vbeta primers (plus 13 Jbeta primers). Sequenced by immunoSEQ multiplex PCR; TCRdb stores in-frame clones only, minus some. The sample gives some 160,000 clones, approximately 75% of which show up once; around 2.3% is in the top ten. Sequences were obtained from PBMCs. These receptor sequences come from a man in his forties or fifties in good health and CMV-seropositive.

The rearrangement uses TRBV6-1 and TRBJ2-3; a weak D match, TRBD1 (6 bases). CDR3 length: 13 residues. Looked up from germline, CDR1 is MNHNS and CDR2 is SASEGT. V lost 7 bases to trimming and J lost 2 bases, with 10 bases between them. CDR3 protein: CASKTGPTDTQYF. In DNA, the CDR3 is TGTGCCAGCAAGACAGGACCCACAGATACGCAGTATTTT.

The chain couples TRBV15 to TRBJ2-5, with D unresolved. The germline CDR1 and CDR2 sequences are LNHNV and YYDKDF (reference sequence). The CDR3 runs to 14 residues. Trimming pared 0 bases from V and 5 bases from J, leaving 10 bases between. The CDR3 loop is CATSRDPGAETQYF. CDR3 nucleotide sequence: TGTGCCACCAGCAGAGATCCGGGTGCGGAGACCCAGTACTTC. Using reference TRBV15 and TRBJ2-5 for the parts outside the CDR3, the full variable domain is DAMVIQNPRYQVTQFGKPVTLSCSQTLNHNVMYWYQQKSSQAPKLLFHYYDKDFNNEADTPDNFQSRRPNTSFCFLDIRSPGLGDTAMYLCATSRDPGAETQYFGPGTRLLVL.

Here the CDR3 reads CASSQGTPGTGVGYTF. The CDR3 region has the DNA TGCGCCAGCAGCCAAGGGACCCCCGGGACAGGGGTTGGCTACACCTTC. The J gene is TRBJ1-2, the V gene TRBV4-1; TRBD1 matches at 10 bases. This CDR3 spans 16 amino acids. The V gene end was trimmed by 1 base and the J gene end by 7 bases; junction bases not matched to a gene: 9. Looked up from germline, CDR1 is MGHRA and CDR2 is YSYEKL.

The V and J genes are TRBV7-9 and TRBJ1-1; no clear D gene. This CDR3 is 14 amino acids long. CDR1 and CDR2 (germline): SEHNR, FQNEAQ (reference sequence). V was trimmed by 2 bases and J by 8 bases, leaving 15 bases between them. CDR3 in DNA: TGTGCCAGCAGCTTAAGATTGGAGAGCCGAGAAGCTTTCTTT. Translated: CASSLRLESREAFF.

This clone was detected only once. This rearrangement joins TRBV4-2 to TRBJ2-2; 7 positions agree with TRBD2. V gave up 0 bases and J gave up 3 bases; unmatched junction bases: 7. Germline V gives CDR1 LGHNA, CDR2 YNFKEQ. The CDR3 totals 17 residues. DNA of the CDR3: TGTGCCAGCAGCCAAGAGGGTTGGGGGGGGTACACCGGGGAGCTGTTTTTT. Its translation: CASSQEGWGGYTGELFF.

The rearrangement uses TRBV5-4 and TRBJ1-2, with D tentatively TRBD1 (5 bases). Germline V gene lookup returns CDR1 SGHNT and CDR2 YYREEE (reference sequence). The CDR3 length is 13 residues. V was cut by 0 bases and J by 4 bases, with 7 bases left in between. In DNA, the CDR3 is TGTGCCAGCAGCTTGGAACAGGTCTATGGCTACACCTTC. Translation: CASSLEQVYGYTF.

The rearrangement uses TRBV7-9 and TRBJ2-7; TRBD1 agrees at 9 bases. The trim removed 1 base at V and 5 bases at J, leaving 6 bases unmatched. Germline V gene lookup returns CDR1 SEHNR and CDR2 FQNEAQ (reference sequence). CDR3 size: 15 residues. The DNA of the CDR3 is TGTGCCAGCAGCTTAGTGGGACAGGGAGGCGACGAGCAGTACTTC. The encoded protein is CASSLVGQGGDEQYF.

This clone was seen more than once but under ten times. V gene TRBV4-1 combines with J gene TRBJ2-4; 7 nucleotides agree with TRBD1. Germline V gives CDR1 MGHRA, CDR2 YSYEKL. V was clipped by 4 bases and J by 12 bases; unmatched bases: 3. The CDR3 runs 11 residues. This chain's CDR3 is CASSLRDSQYF. The CDR3 DNA reads TGCGCCAGCAGCCTTCGGGACAGTCAGTACTTC.

This clone was picked up a small number of times. The V gene is TRBV29-1, the J gene TRBJ2-3, with 10 bases aligning to TRBD1. The germline CDR1 and CDR2 sequences are SQVTM and ANQGSEA. With 8 bases clipped from V and 3 bases from J, the junction kept 2 bases outside the gene matches. The CDR3 runs to 12 residues. The CDR3 region is CSLGQGTDTQYF. In DNA, the CDR3 is TGCAGCCTGGGACAGGGGACAGATACGCAGTATTTT.

This clone was counted only a few times. The chain has TRBV11-2 and TRBJ2-7; 8 nucleotides agree with TRBD1. This CDR3 region has 14 residues. The ends lost 6 bases at V and 4 bases at J; junction bases unmatched: 8. CDR1 and CDR2 from the germline V gene are SGHAT and FQNNGV. For the CDR3, the DNA is TGTGCCAGCAGTTCCCGGACAGGGTCATACGAGCAGTACTTC. As protein: CASSSRTGSYEQYF.

CDR3 bases: TGTGCCAGCAGCTTAGATGTCGGGTCGCCCTCCAGCGGGGCGAACACCGGGGAGCTGTTTTTT. Translated: CASSLDVGSPSSGANTGELFF. The V gene is TRBV7-6, the J gene TRBJ2-2, with TRBD2 matching over 7 bases. The CDR3 runs 21 residues. With 1 base clipped from V and 0 bases from J, the junction kept 17 bases outside the gene matches. CDR1 is SGHVS and CDR2 is FNYEAQ in the germline V gene.

The rearrangement links TRBV28 to TRBJ1-4, with 10 bases matching TRBD1. This CDR3 region has 18 residues. Trimming removed 5 bases from V and 8 bases from J; junction bases left unmatched: 17. CDR1 is MDHEN and CDR2 is SYDVKM in the germline V gene. Written as DNA, the CDR3 is TGTGCCAGCAGTCTCCGCCGGGACAGGGGATGGAGGGGCGAAAAACTGTTTTTT. Its translation is CASSLRRDRGWRGEKLFF.

This clone was found a few times. The chain couples TRBV6-5 to TRBJ1-1; D is possibly TRBD1 (5 bases). Trimming left V 2 bases short and J 10 bases short, with 14 bases between. CDR1 is MNHEY and CDR2 is SVGAGI in the germline V gene. The CDR3 is made up of 13 amino acids. The CDR3 region is CASSYDFQGGAFF. Here the CDR3 DNA reads TGTGCCAGCAGTTACGACTTCCAGGGAGGAGCTTTCTTT.

This rearrangement joins TRBV10-2 to TRBJ1-1; unclear D gene. Germline CDR1 and CDR2: WSHSY and SAAADI. The CDR3 loop spans 14 amino acids. Trimming removed 3 bases from V and 1 base from J, with 9 bases in between. DNA of the CDR3: TGCGCCAGCAGTGACGGCAGCGCGAACACTGAAGCTTTCTTT. It encodes CASSDGSANTEAFF.

The V call is TRBV7-3, the J call TRBJ2-2; maybe TRBD2 (6 bases). Trimming removed 3 bases from V and 2 bases from J, with 10 bases in between. The CDR3 length is 15 residues. CDR1 and CDR2 (germline): SGHTA, FQGTGA. The CDR3 reads CASSFGTPNTGELFF. DNA of the CDR3: TGTGCCAGCAGCTTCGGGACTCCCAACACCGGGGAGCTGTTTTTT.

This clone was counted between two and nine times. In nucleotides, the CDR3 is TGTGCCAGCAGCTTAGTCTTTGGGGACAGGGGATTAGAGACCCAGTACTTC. Translated, it gives CASSLVFGDRGLETQYF. The gene calls are TRBV7-8 and TRBJ2-5; TRBD1 matches at 10 bases. This CDR3 has 17 amino acids. V lost 1 base and J lost 4; bases outside the gene matches: 9. Germline CDR1 is SGHVS and CDR2 is FQNEAQ.

The rearrangement uses TRBV28 and TRBJ2-7; perhaps TRBD1 as D (6 bases). This CDR3 comprises 13 residues. V was clipped by 7 bases and J by 0 bases, with 10 bases between them. Germline V gene data show CDR1 as MDHEN and CDR2 as SYDVKM. CDR3 region: CASTGAISYEQYF. The CDR3 bases are TGTGCCAGCACAGGGGCCATCTCCTACGAGCAGTACTTC. The complete variable domain, with remaining parts taken from reference TRBV28 and TRBJ2-7, reads DVKVTQSSRYLVKRTGEKVFLECVQDMDHENMFWYRQDPGLGLRLIYFSYDVKMKEKGDIPEGYSVSREKKERFSLILESASTNQTSMYLCASTGAISYEQYFGPGTRLTVT.

This sequence joins TRBV5-6 and TRBJ2-2; 7 bases are a match to TRBD1. V lost 0 bases and J lost 5; bases outside the gene matches: 10. This CDR3 contains 17 residues. The V gene's germline CDR1 is SGHDT and CDR2 YYEEEE. This CDR3 reads CASSLGPTGLRTGELFF. CDR3 DNA: TGTGCCAGCAGCTTGGGACCGACAGGGCTGAGAACCGGGGAGCTGTTTTTT.

As DNA, the CDR3 is TGTGCCAGCAGTCCAAGGGGACAGGGGGTCCACGAGCAGTACTTC. Translation gives CASSPRGQGVHEQYF. V gene TRBV27 combines with J gene TRBJ2-7, with 11 bases identical to TRBD1. The CDR3 consists of 15 residues. Losses at the gene ends were 5 bases for V and 5 bases for J; bases not matched to a gene: 8. Germline values: CDR1 MNHEY, CDR2 SMNVEV (reference sequence).

The chain is built from TRBV6-1 and TRBJ2-2; D gene ambiguous. CDR1 and CDR2 from the germline V gene are MNHNS and SASEGT. V dropped 5 bases and J dropped 8 bases, with 15 bases sitting between them. The CDR3 extends over 14 amino acids. The CDR3 bases are TGTGCCAGCAGTTTCTCTAGTCCAGCTGGGGAGCTGTTTTTT. Its protein is CASSFSSPAGELFF.

The rearrangement uses TRBV27 and TRBJ2-7; 12 bases are shared with TRBD1. The germline V gene has CDR1 MNHEY and CDR2 SMNVEV (reference sequence). The CDR3 is 14 residues long. The V gene end was trimmed by 4 bases and the J gene end by 5 bases; junction bases not matched to a gene: 3. CDR3 DNA: TGTGCCAGCAGTTCCGGGACAGGGGGCCACGAGCAGTACTTC. It is translated as CASSSGTGGHEQYF.

V gene TRBV27 combines with J gene TRBJ1-4; 9 positions agree with TRBD1. The V gene's germline CDR1 is MNHEY and CDR2 SMNVEV (reference sequence). Germline trimming cut 5 bases from V and 7 bases from J; bases unmatched to any gene: 8. The CDR3 spans 15 residues. The DNA of the CDR3 is TGTGCCAGCAGTACTTCCGGGACAGGGACTGAAAAACTGTTTTTT. Translated, it gives CASSTSGTGTEKLFF.

The chain couples TRBV4-1 to TRBJ2-2; weak D call: TRBD2 (6 bases). This CDR3 has 14 amino acids. Deletions cut 6 bases from V and 0 bases from J, with 8 bases between. Germline-derived CDR1 and CDR2 are MGHRA and YSYEKL. The CDR3 region is CASRKRANTGELFF. CDR3 coding DNA: TGCGCCAGCAGGAAGCGGGCGAACACCGGGGAGCTGTTTTTT.

The rearrangement links TRBV28 to TRBJ2-5; tentative D call: TRBD1 (6 bases). The J call may be in error: the DNA end matches TRBJ2-7 better. In germline, CDR1 is MDHEN, CDR2 SYDVKM. CDR3 length: 13 amino acids. The CDR3 reads CASSLGTSYEQYF. CDR3 coding DNA: TGTGCCAGCAGTCTCGGGACAAGCTACGAGCAGTACTTC.